A single sample gave rise to the 21 T cell receptor beta chains below, sequenced in a study of shared clonotypes between healthy human individuals. Generated by immunoSEQ multiplex PCR, the TCRdb table keeps only in-frame clones and is missing some. The repertoire holds about 670,000 clones, with about 78% as singletons. Sequenced input: memory CD4+ T cells sorted from blood. The subset: CD45RA-negative fraction. These receptor sequences come from a woman aged 25 to 45 in good health.

V is TRBV10-3 and J is TRBJ2-1, with 9 bases identical to TRBD2. There are 17 residues in the CDR3. Losses at the gene ends were 0 bases for V and 5 bases for J; bases not matched to a gene: 8. Per the germline V gene, CDR1 is ENHRY and CDR2 is SYGVKD. DNA for the CDR3: TGTGCCATCAGTGAGTCCCGAGCTAGCGGGGATCACAATGAGCAGTTCTTC. Amino acid sequence: CAISESRASGDHNEQFF.

The chain couples TRBV9 to TRBJ1-1; TRBD1 might be the D (6 bases). The CDR3 spans 15 residues. Trimming took off 3 bases at V and 5 bases at J, with 17 bases between the two ends. Germline V lookup: CDR1 SGDLS, CDR2 YYNGEE. This CDR3 is CASSGGGGTRTEAFF. As DNA, the CDR3 is TGTGCCAGCAGCGGAGGAGGAGGGACACGAACTGAAGCTTTCTTT.

V usage is TRBV27 and J usage is TRBJ2-1, with 8 bases that match TRBD1. V trimming: 7 bases; J trimming: 9 bases; junction bases outside the gene matches: 8. CDR3 size: 13 residues. Germline lookup yields CDR1 MNHEY and CDR2 SMNVEV (reference sequence). The CDR3: CASTKGTGAEQFF. As DNA, the CDR3 is TGTGCCAGCACCAAGGGGACAGGCGCTGAGCAGTTCTTC.

Regarding this clone: A much larger clone is a single base away; this may be a read error. The chain carries TRBV5-4 and TRBJ1-5; D gene uncertain. From germline, CDR1 is SGHNT and CDR2 YYREEE (reference sequence). Trimming removed 2 bases from V and 6 bases from J, with 9 bases in between. The CDR3 runs to 13 residues. CDR3 coding DNA: TGTGCCAGCAGCTTCGATCCCAGTCAGCCCCAGCATTTT. Encoded protein: CASSFDPSQPQHF.

The V call is TRBV5-8, the J call TRBJ2-2; D not resolved. Germline CDR1 and CDR2: SGHTS and YDEGEE. Trimming stripped 3 bases from V and 6 bases from J, with 6 bases between. The CDR3 contains 12 residues. CDR3: CASSSLPGELFF. CDR3 DNA: TGTGCCAGCAGCTCTCTGCCCGGGGAGCTGTTTTTT.

The V gene is TRBV9, the J gene TRBJ1-1, with D unresolved. The CDR3 is 16 amino acids. With 4 bases removed from V and 4 bases from J, the gap between germline ends came to 20 bases. From germline, CDR1 is SGDLS and CDR2 YYNGEE. CDR3 DNA sequence: TGTGCCAGCAGCCCAGACCTAATGGGAGGTACCACTGAAGCTTTCTTT. Amino acids: CASSPDLMGGTTEAFF.

The gene calls are TRBV11-2 and TRBJ2-3; unclear D gene. The CDR3 extends over 13 amino acids. Germline V gives CDR1 SGHAT, CDR2 FQNNGV. V lost 5 bases, J lost 6 bases, and 12 bases lay in between. The CDR3 DNA is TGTGCCAGCAGCGGCTATTATGAGGATACGCAGTATTTT. Its translation: CASSGYYEDTQYF.

The J gene is TRBJ1-1, the V gene TRBV19, with 7 bases fitting TRBD1. This CDR3 comprises 17 residues. With 4 bases clipped from V and 4 bases from J, the junction kept 15 bases outside the gene matches. The germline CDR1 and CDR2 sequences are LNHDA and SQIVND (reference sequence). The CDR3 bases are TGTGCCAGTAGTAATTTCATTGACAGGGCTGTGGCCACTGAAGCTTTCTTT. Protein product: CASSNFIDRAVATEAFF.

By frequency in the sample, this clone is medium-sized (0.01 to 0.1%). The chain uses TRBV7-2 and TRBJ1-5; TRBD1 matches at 7 bases. Trimming at V came to 2 bases and at J to 1 base, leaving 5 bases not matched to a gene. This CDR3 region has 16 residues. Germline V gene sequence: CDR1 SGHTA, CDR2 FQGNSA. This CDR3 reads CASSLYRGRSNQPQHF. In DNA, the CDR3 is TGTGCCAGCAGCTTATACAGGGGAAGGAGCAATCAGCCCCAGCATTTT.

This clone was found a few times. The CDR3 DNA sequence: TGTGCCAGCAGCTTAAGCGGGAGCCTATACGAGCAGTACTTC. It yields the protein CASSLSGSLYEQYF. The genes are TRBV11-2 and TRBJ2-7; TRBD2 matches at 8 bases. Per the germline V gene, CDR1 is SGHAT and CDR2 is FQNNGV. CDR3 size: 14 residues. Trimming removed 2 bases from V and 4 bases from J; junction bases left unmatched: 4.

The chain employs TRBV7-9 and TRBJ2-5; no reliable D call. CDR3 length: 11 residues. V gave up 6 bases and J gave up 4 bases, with 6 bases separating them. CDR1 is SEHNR and CDR2 is FQNEAQ in the germline V gene (reference sequence). DNA of the CDR3: TGTGCCAGCAGTTCCAGAGAGACCCAGTACTTC. This translates into CASSSRETQYF.

This clone has more than one count but fewer than ten. The V and J genes are TRBV18 and TRBJ2-2; the D gene is possibly TRBD2 (5 bases). V dropped 3 bases and J dropped 1 base, with 12 bases sitting between them. Looked up from germline, CDR1 is KGHSH and CDR2 is LQKENI. The CDR3 runs to 16 residues. CDR3 loop: CASSPQDGVNTGELFF. The DNA for the CDR3 is TGTGCCAGCTCACCCCAGGACGGGGTGAACACCGGGGAGCTGTTTTTT. The entire variable domain, with the rest obtained from reference TRBV18 and TRBJ2-2, is as follows: NAGVMQNPRHLVRRRGQEARLRCSPMKGHSHVYWYRQLPEEGLKFMVYLQKENIIDESGMPKERFSAEFPKEGPSILRIQQVVRGDSAAYFCASSPQDGVNTGELFFGEGSRLTVL.

This clone was found a few times. This sequence joins TRBV18 and TRBJ2-1; D possibly matches TRBD1 or TRBD2 (5 bases each). The CDR3 is made up of 16 amino acids. The V gene lost 0 bases and the J gene lost 5 bases, with 14 bases spanning the gap. Per germline, CDR1 KGHSH and CDR2 LQKENI. CDR3 protein: CASSPPGPVRNNEQFF. The DNA of the CDR3 is TGTGCCAGCTCACCACCGGGACCAGTGAGAAACAATGAGCAGTTCTTC. The full variable domain, its missing parts supplied by reference TRBV18 and TRBJ2-1, is NAGVMQNPRHLVRRRGQEARLRCSPMKGHSHVYWYRQLPEEGLKFMVYLQKENIIDESGMPKERFSAEFPKEGPSILRIQQVVRGDSAAYFCASSPPGPVRNNEQFFGPGTRLTVL.

This CDR3 is CASSSRRGRGNTEAFF. The DNA of the CDR3 is TGTGCCAGCAGCTCTAGGAGGGGGCGAGGAAACACTGAAGCTTTCTTT. This rearrangement joins TRBV11-2 to TRBJ1-1; 7 bases agree with TRBD1. Germline V gene data show CDR1 as SGHAT and CDR2 as FQNNGV. With 4 bases clipped from V and 2 bases from J, the junction kept 10 bases outside the gene matches. The CDR3 consists of 16 residues.

This clone appeared a single time. The rearrangement joins TRBV30 to TRBJ1-4; D may be TRBD1 (5 bases). In germline, CDR1 is GTSNPN, CDR2 SVGIG (reference sequence). Deletions cut 2 bases from V and 8 bases from J, with 9 bases between. This CDR3 has 12 amino acids. CDR3 nucleotides: TGTGCCTGGAGTAGGGACTCGGAAAAACTGTTTTTT. The encoded protein is CAWSRDSEKLFF.

This clone has more than one count but fewer than ten. J is TRBJ1-2 and V is TRBV7-9; D might be TRBD1 (6 bases). V lost 3 bases to trimming and J lost 8 bases, with 16 bases between them. This CDR3 has 14 residues. Germline V gene data show CDR1 as SEHNR and CDR2 as FQNEAQ (reference sequence). CDR3 coding DNA: TGTGCCAGCAGCTTGGGCACAGGGCTCGGGGGCTACACCTTC. Encoded protein: CASSLGTGLGGYTF.

This rearrangement joins TRBV11-2 to TRBJ1-1; D unresolved. The length of the CDR3 is 12 residues. The germline V gene has CDR1 SGHAT and CDR2 FQNNGV. V lost 0 bases, J lost 8 bases, and 7 bases lay in between. The CDR3 region has the DNA TGTGCCAGCAGCTTAGATGCGGGGGAAGCTTTCTTT. It specifies CASSLDAGEAFF.

The chain couples TRBV7-6 to TRBJ1-5, with unresolved D. This CDR3 contains 13 residues. V shed 1 base and J shed 5 bases, with 6 bases lying between them. Germline V gives CDR1 SGHVS, CDR2 FNYEAQ. The CDR3 here is CASSLVHDQPQHF. For the CDR3, the DNA is TGTGCCAGCAGCTTAGTCCATGATCAGCCCCAGCATTTT. Complete variable domain (other parts from reference TRBV7-6 and TRBJ1-5): GAGVSQSPRYKVTKRGQDVALRCDPISGHVSLYWYRQALGQGPEFLTYFNYEAQQDKSGLPNDRFSAERPEGSISTLTIQRTEQRDSAMYRCASSLVHDQPQHFGDGTRLSIL.

The chain links TRBV5-6 to TRBJ2-4; tentatively, D is TRBD2 (6 bases). The CDR3 contains 18 residues. Germline V CDR1 and CDR2: SGHDT, YYEEEE. The V end lost 0 bases, the J end lost 5 bases, and 21 bases lay between the germline ends. This CDR3 reads CASSLANTYIAVENIQYF. DNA for the CDR3: TGTGCCAGCAGCTTGGCCAATACCTATATAGCGGTTGAAAACATTCAGTACTTC.

V is TRBV6-6 and J is TRBJ2-7, with unresolved D. The length of the CDR3 is 15 residues. CDR1 and CDR2 from the germline V gene are MNHNY and SVGAGI (reference sequence). Trimming pared 6 bases from V and 9 bases from J, leaving 24 bases between. This CDR3 is CASSQLPRSQVGQYF. For the CDR3, the DNA is TGTGCCAGCAGCCAACTCCCCCGGAGCCAAGTAGGGCAGTACTTC.

V is TRBV7-2 and J is TRBJ2-7; D might be TRBD1 (5 bases). Between the trimmed V and J ends, which lost 0 bases and 3 bases, there was a span of 12 bases. This CDR3 comprises 15 residues. In germline, CDR1 is SGHTA, CDR2 FQGNSA. This chain's CDR3 is CASSLALWQGYEQYF. The CDR3 bases are TGTGCCAGCAGCTTAGCGCTATGGCAGGGCTACGAGCAGTACTTC.